This passage covers 6 T cell receptor beta chains from one sample sequenced in a study of blood T cell repertoires in COVID-19. Libraries were prepared by immunoSEQ multiplex PCR; TCRdb keeps only in-frame clonotypes and omits some of them. The sample holds 250,000 to 300,000 clones, about nine tenths seen once. Sample: peripheral blood. Every receptor here comes from a woman between 45 and 60 years old with COVID-19, enrolled during active disease.

The chain carries TRBV5-4 and TRBJ2-5, with 9 bases lining up with TRBD2. Germline CDR1 is SGHNT and CDR2 is YYREEE (reference sequence). Trimming took 5 bases from V and 7 from J; bases not matched to a gene: 18. This CDR3 has 17 residues. DNA for the CDR3: TGTGCCAGCAGATCACGGGTAGCGGGAGCCGGGGGGGGGACCCAGTACTTC. It yields the protein CASRSRVAGAGGGTQYF. Drawing the rest from reference TRBV5-4 and TRBJ2-5, the complete variable domain is ETGVTQSPTHLIKTRGQQVTLRCSSQSGHNTVSWYQQALGQGPQFIFQYYREEENGRGNFPPRFSGLQFPNYSSELNVNALELDDSALYLCASRSRVAGAGGGTQYFGPGTRLLVL.

The chain uses TRBV10-2 and TRBJ2-3; D may be TRBD2 (7 bases). The ends were cut back, 7 bases at V and 5 bases at J, with 16 bases in the middle. The CDR3 sequence is 14 residues long. The germline CDR1 and CDR2 sequences are WSHSY and SAAADI. CDR3 in DNA: TGCGCCAGCATCCGGGGGGCCCCCGTAGATACGCAGTATTTT. Its protein product is CASIRGAPVDTQYF.

The genes are TRBV18 and TRBJ1-1; D is undetermined. The V end was cut by 4 bases, the J end by 3 bases, with 12 bases between. The germline gives CDR1 KGHSH, CDR2 LQKENI. The length of the CDR3 is 14 residues. The CDR3 protein is CASSLQSIDTEAFF. The CDR3 DNA follows: TGTGCCAGCTCACTACAGAGTATTGACACTGAAGCTTTCTTT.

The J gene is TRBJ2-3, the V gene TRBV4-2, with 10 bases matching TRBD2. With V trimmed by 2 bases and J by 4 bases, 12 bases remained unmatched. Per germline, CDR1 LGHNA and CDR2 YNFKEQ. The CDR3 sequence is 18 residues long. CDR3 DNA sequence: TGTGCCAGCAGCCAAATTTATGCATCTAGCGGGAGTTCAGATACGCAGTATTTT. Protein sequence: CASSQIYASSGSSDTQYF.

This sequence joins TRBV6-5 and TRBJ1-5; TRBD1 is a possible D gene (5 bases). Trimming stripped 6 bases from V and 2 bases from J, with 14 bases between. The CDR3 contains 15 residues. Germline V CDR1 and CDR2: MNHEY, SVGAGI. CDR3 sequence reads: CASRRGSGGNQPQHF. The DNA for the CDR3 is TGTGCCAGCAGAAGGGGTTCGGGCGGCAATCAGCCCCAGCATTTT.

This rearrangement joins TRBV18 to TRBJ2-3; TRBD1 matches at 9 bases. After removal of 3 bases from V and 4 bases from J, the junction contained 5 bases not matched to a gene. Germline CDR1 is KGHSH and CDR2 is LQKENI. CDR3 length equals 15 residues. CDR3: CASSPPGQGSDTQYF. The CDR3 DNA sequence: TGTGCCAGCTCACCGCCGGGACAGGGATCAGATACGCAGTATTTT.